This T cell receptor beta chain was found in a study of OX40 agonist ivuxolimab in advanced cancers. Looking at the study overall: The dose-escalation group included hepatocellular carcinoma, melanoma, renal cell carcinoma and head and neck cancer. Anti-PD-1, anti-PD-L1 or anti-CTLA-4 therapy given earlier was allowed, and roughly 40% had some.

Produced via immunoSEQ multiplex PCR; TCRdb's table is partial and in-frame only. The sample carries 55,000 to 90,000 clones, approximately 85% recorded once. Study-wide points: There were, on average, more expanded clones in CD8+ T cells than in CD4+.

Details on this clone: Its matching antigen is unknown.

There are 16 residues in the CDR3. Per germline, CDR1 LNHDA and CDR2 SQIVND (reference sequence). V was pared by 6 bases and J by 2 bases, with 19 bases between. The chain joins TRBV19 to TRBJ1-1, with a weak D call TRBD1 (5 bases). This sequence was found in an adult with an advanced solid tumor such as melanoma, head and neck, liver or kidney cancer. The input for sequencing was CD4+ or CD8+ T cells sorted from blood, taken in a trial of the OX40 agonist ivuxolimab. The CDR3, as DNA: TGTGCCAGTAGCGGGAGGACACTCGGAGGAAACACTGAAGCTTTCTTT. This sequence encodes CASSGRTLGGNTEAFF.